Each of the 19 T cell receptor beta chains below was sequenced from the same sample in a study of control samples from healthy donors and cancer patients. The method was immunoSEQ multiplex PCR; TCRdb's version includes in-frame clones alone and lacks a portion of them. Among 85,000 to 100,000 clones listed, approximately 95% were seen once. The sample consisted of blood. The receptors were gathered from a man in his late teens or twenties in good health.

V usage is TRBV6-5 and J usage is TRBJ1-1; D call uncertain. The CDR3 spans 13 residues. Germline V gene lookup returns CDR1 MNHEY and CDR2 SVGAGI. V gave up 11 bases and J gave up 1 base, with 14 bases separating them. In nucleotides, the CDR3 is TGTGCCTGCGGGAGAGGTGGGAACACTGAAGCTTTCTTT. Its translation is CACGRGGNTEAFF.

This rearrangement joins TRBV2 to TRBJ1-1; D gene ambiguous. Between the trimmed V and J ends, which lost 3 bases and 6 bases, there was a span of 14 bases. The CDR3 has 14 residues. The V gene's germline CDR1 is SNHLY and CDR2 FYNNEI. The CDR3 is CASSDSGILAEAFF. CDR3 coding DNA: TGTGCCAGCAGTGATTCTGGTATCTTAGCTGAAGCTTTCTTT.

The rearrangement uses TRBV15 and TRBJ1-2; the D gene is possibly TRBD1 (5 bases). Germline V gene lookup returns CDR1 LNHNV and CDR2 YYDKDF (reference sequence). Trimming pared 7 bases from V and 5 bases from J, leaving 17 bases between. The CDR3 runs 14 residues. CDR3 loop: CATTRDGGRYGYTF. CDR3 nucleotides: TGTGCCACCACCCGAGACGGGGGTAGGTATGGCTACACCTTC.

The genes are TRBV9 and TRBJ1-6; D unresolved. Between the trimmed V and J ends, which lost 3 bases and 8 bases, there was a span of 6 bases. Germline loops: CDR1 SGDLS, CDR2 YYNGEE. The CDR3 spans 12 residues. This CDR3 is CASSEGDSPLHF. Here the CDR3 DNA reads TGTGCCAGCAGCGAGGGAGATTCACCCCTCCACTTT.

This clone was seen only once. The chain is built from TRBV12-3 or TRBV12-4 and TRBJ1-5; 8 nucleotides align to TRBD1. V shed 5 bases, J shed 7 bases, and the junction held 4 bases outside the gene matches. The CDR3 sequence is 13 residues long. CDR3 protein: CASSGQGSQPQHF. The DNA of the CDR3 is TGTGCCAGCAGTGGACAGGGCAGCCAGCCCCAGCATTTT.

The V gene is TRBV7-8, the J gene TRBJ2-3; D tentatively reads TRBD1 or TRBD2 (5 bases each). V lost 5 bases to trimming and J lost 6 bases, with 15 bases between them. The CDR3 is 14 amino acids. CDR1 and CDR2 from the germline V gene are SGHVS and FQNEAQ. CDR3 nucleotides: TGTGCCAGCAGCCCACATCTCGGGGCGGATACGCAGTATTTT. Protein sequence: CASSPHLGADTQYF.

For the CDR3, the DNA is TGCGCCAGCAGCTTGACGGGGATAGGACTAGGATTGTACGAGCAGTACTTC. It is translated as CASSLTGIGLGLYEQYF. The chain has TRBV5-1 and TRBJ2-7; 7 bases line up with TRBD2. The CDR3 is made up of 17 amino acids. V was pared by 1 base and J by 4 bases, with 14 bases of the junction left unmatched. CDR1 SGHRS and CDR2 YFSETQ come from the germline V gene.

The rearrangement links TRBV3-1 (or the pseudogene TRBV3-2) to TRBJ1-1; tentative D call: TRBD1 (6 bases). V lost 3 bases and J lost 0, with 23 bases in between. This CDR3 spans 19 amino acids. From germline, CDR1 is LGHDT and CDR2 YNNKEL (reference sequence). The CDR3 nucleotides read TGTGCCAGCAGCCAGTTCTTCGGTTTCGGGGGCAGCATGAACACTGAAGCTTTCTTT. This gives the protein CASSQFFGFGGSMNTEAFF.

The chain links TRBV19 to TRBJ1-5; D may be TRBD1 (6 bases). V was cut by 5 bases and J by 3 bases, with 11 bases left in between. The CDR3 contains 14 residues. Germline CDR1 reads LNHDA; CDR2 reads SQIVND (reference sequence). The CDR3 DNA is TGTGCCAGTAGTGGACAGAGCAACAATCAGCCCCAGCATTTT. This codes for CASSGQSNNQPQHF. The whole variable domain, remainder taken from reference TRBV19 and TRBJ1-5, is DGGITQSPKYLFRKEGQNVTLSCEQNLNHDAMYWYRQDPGQGLRLIYYSQIVNDFQKGDIAEGYSVSREKKESFPLTVTSAQKNPTAFYLCASSGQSNNQPQHFGDGTRLSIL.

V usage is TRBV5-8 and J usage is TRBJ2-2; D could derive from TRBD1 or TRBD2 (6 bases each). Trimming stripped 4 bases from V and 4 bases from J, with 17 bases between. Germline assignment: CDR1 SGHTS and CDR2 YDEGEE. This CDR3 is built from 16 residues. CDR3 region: CASSHYGGRGTGELFF. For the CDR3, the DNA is TGTGCCAGCAGCCATTATGGGGGGCGAGGCACCGGGGAGCTGTTTTTT.

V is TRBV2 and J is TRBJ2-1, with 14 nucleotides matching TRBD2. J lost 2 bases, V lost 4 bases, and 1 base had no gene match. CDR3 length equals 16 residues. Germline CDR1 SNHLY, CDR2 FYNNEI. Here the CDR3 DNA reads TGTGCCAGCAGTGGGGGACTAGCGGGAGCCTACAATGAGCAGTTCTTC. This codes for CASSGGLAGAYNEQFF.

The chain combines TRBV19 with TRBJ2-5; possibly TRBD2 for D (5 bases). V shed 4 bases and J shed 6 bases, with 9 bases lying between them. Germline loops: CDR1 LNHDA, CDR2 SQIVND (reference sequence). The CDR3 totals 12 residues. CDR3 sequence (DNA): TGTGCCAGTAGTACCTCCGGGAAGACCCAGTACTTC. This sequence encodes CASSTSGKTQYF.

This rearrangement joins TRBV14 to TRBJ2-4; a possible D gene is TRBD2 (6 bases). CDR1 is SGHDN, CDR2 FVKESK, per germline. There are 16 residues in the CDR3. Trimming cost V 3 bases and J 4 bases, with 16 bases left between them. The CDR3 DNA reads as TGTGCCAGCAGCCAGTGGGGGGTTGGTGAAAAAAACATTCAGTACTTC. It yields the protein CASSQWGVGEKNIQYF. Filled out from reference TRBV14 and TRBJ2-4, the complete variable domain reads EAGVTQFPSHSVIEKGQTVTLRCDPISGHDNLYWYRRVMGKEIKFLLHFVKESKQDESGMPNNRFLAERTGGTYSTLKVQPAELEDSGVYFCASSQWGVGEKNIQYFGAGTRLSVL.

DNA for the CDR3: TGTGCCAGCAGCACGAGGGGCCACGGCACAGATACGCAGTATTTT. It translates to CASSTRGHGTDTQYF. The V and J genes are TRBV11-3 and TRBJ2-3; D may match TRBD1 or TRBD2 (5 bases each). CDR1 SGHNT and CDR2 YENEEA come from the germline V gene. Trimming removed 5 bases from V and 1 base from J, with 13 bases in between. This CDR3 is 15 amino acids long. The full variable domain, with the rest looked up from reference TRBV11-3 and TRBJ2-3, is EAGVVQSPRYKIIEKKQPVAFWCNPISGHNTLYWYLQNLGQGPELLIRYENEEAVDDSQLPKDRFSAERLKGVDSTLKIQPAELGDSAVYLCASSTRGHGTDTQYFGPGTRLTVL.

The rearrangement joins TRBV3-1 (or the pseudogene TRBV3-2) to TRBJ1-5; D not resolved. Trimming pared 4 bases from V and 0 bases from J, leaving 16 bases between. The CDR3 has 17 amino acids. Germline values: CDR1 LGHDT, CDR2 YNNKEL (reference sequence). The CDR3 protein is CASSPGFGEYSNQPQHF. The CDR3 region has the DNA TGTGCCAGCAGCCCCGGATTTGGGGAGTATAGCAATCAGCCCCAGCATTTT.

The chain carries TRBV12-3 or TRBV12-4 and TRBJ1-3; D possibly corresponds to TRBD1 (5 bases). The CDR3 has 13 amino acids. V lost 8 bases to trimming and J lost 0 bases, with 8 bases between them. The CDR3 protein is CASQGSSGNTIYF. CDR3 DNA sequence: TGTGCCAGCCAGGGTTCCTCTGGAAACACCATATATTTT.

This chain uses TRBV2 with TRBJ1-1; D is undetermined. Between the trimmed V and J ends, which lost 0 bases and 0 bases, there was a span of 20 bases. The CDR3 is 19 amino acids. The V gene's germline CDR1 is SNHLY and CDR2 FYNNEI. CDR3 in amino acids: CASSEAPGPTAGVNTEAFF. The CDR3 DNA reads TGTGCCAGCAGTGAAGCGCCTGGGCCAACCGCTGGGGTGAACACTGAAGCTTTCTTT.

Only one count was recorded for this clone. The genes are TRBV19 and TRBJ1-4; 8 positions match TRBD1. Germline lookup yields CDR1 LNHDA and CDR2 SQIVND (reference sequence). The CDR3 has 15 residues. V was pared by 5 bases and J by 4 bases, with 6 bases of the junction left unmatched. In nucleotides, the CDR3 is TGTGCCAGTAGTGACCGGGACAGGCTTAATGAAAAACTGTTTTTT. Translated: CASSDRDRLNEKLFF.

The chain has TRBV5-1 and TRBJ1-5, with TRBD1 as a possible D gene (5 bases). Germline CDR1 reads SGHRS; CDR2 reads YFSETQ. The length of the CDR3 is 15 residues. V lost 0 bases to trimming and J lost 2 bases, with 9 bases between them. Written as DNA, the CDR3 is TGCGCCAGCAGCTTGGCCGGAGGGGGCAATCAGCCCCAGCATTTT. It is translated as CASSLAGGGNQPQHF.